The rows below give T cell receptor beta chains drawn from one sample of a study of graft-versus-host responses after intestinal transplantation. Repertoires were generated with immunoSEQ multiplex PCR, while TCRdb's copy carries only in-frame clones and drops some. The sample consists of about 8,000 clones, approximately 98% of them appearing once. Specimen: PBMCs, collected 23 days after intestinal transplant. The source of these receptors is a human patient who received an intestinal transplant, so some T cells may come from the graft donor. The CDR3 runs from the conserved cysteine through the conserved F or W. The order of the fields is J gene, CDR3 length, D gene, V gene, clone size, CDR3 DNA, CDR3 protein. A D gene is named only where the DNA matches it firmly. Size is stated for part of the rows, as once, few or many counts, or as a class when the clone is expanded.

TRBJ1-6 | 17 | NA | TRBV7-6 | NA | TGTGCCAGCAGCTTAGATGGGGCGAAGGGTTTTAATTCACCCCTCCACTTT | CASSLDGAKGFNSPLHF
TRBJ1-2 | 13 | NA | TRBV5-4 | NA | TGTGCCAGCAGCTTCAAAACAGCCGAATGGGGTACCTTC | CASSFKTAEWGTF
TRBJ2-1 | 13 | NA | TRBV15 | NA | TGTGCCACCAGCAGAGATTACGCGGGTGAGCAGTTCTTC | CATSRDYAGEQFF
TRBJ2-5 | 13 | NA | TRBV5-1 | NA | TGCGCCAGCGGGACCGGGCCTCAAGAGACCCAGTACTTC | CASGTGPQETQYF
TRBJ2-3 | 14 | NA | TRBV5-6 | NA | TGTGCCAGCAGCTTGGGGGGAAGCACAGATACGCAGTATTTT | CASSLGGSTDTQYF
TRBJ1-1 | 14 | NA | TRBV27 | NA | TGTGCCAGCAGTCCACGCCCTCTACATAATGAAGCTTTCTTT | CASSPRPLHNEAFF
TRBJ2-3 | 14 | NA | TRBV28 | NA | TGTGCCAGCAGTTTATTGGAACTCACAGATACGCAGTATTTT | CASSLLELTDTQYF
TRBJ1-6 | 14 | NA | TRBV6-1 | NA | TGTGCCAGCAGTGTGAGGGGGGGGAATTCACCCCTCCACTTT | CASSVRGGNSPLHF
TRBJ2-2 | 12 | NA | TRBV7-9 | once | TGTGCCAGCAGCTTGGGACCAAGAGAGCTGTTTTTT | CASSLGPRELFF
TRBJ2-7 | 15 | TRBD2 | TRBV6-5 | NA | TGTGCCAGCAGTTCTACTAGCGGGAGGGCCTGGGTGCAGTACTTC | CASSSTSGRAWVQYF
TRBJ2-7 | 12 | NA | TRBV5-6 | NA | TGTGCCAGCAGCCCGCTCGGGTACGAGCAGTACTTC | CASSPLGYEQYF
TRBJ1-3 | 16 | NA | TRBV29-1 | NA | TGCAGCGTTGAAGTAGATCGGCGCATCTCTGGAAACACCATATATTTT | CSVEVDRRISGNTIYF
TRBJ2-7 | 14 | NA | TRBV7-3 | NA | TGTGCCAGCAGCCCCGTGGGCAGGGCTAACGAGCAGTACTTC | CASSPVGRANEQYF
TRBJ1-1 | 10 | NA | TRBV27 | NA | TGTGCCGGTAGGGTAACTGAAGCTTTCTTT | CAGRVTEAFF
TRBJ1-4 | 16 | NA | TRBV29-1 | NA | TGCAGCGTTGGCGGCTTGCGGGGGGGCGCTTATGAAAAACTGTTTTTT | CSVGGLRGGAYEKLFF
TRBJ1-5 | 14 | NA | TRBV27 | NA | TGTGCCAGCAGTCCTAGGACGGGAAATCAGCCCCAGCATTTT | CASSPRTGNQPQHF
TRBJ2-4 | 14 | NA | TRBV4-2 | NA | TGTGCCAGCAGCCAAGGACAGAGAGGAGACATTCAGTACTTC | CASSQGQRGDIQYF
TRBJ1-1 | 18 | NA | TRBV11-2 | NA | TGTGCCAGCAGCCCGGCCACGTGGCAGGGAGTAAGGAACACTGAAGCTTTCTTT | CASSPATWQGVRNTEAFF
TRBJ2-5 | 15 | NA | TRBV5-1 | NA | TGCGCCAGCAGCTCCGGTGCCCTAAAAGGAGAGACCCAGTACTTC | CASSSGALKGETQYF
TRBJ2-2 | 15 | TRBD2 | TRBV28 | NA | TGTGCCGCTGAAGCGGGAGCGTCGAACACCGGGGAGCTGTTTTTT | CAAEAGASNTGELFF
TRBJ1-1 | 16 | NA | TRBV6-5 | once | TGTGCCAGCAGTTACTTGGGCTTTTCGGTGGACACTGAAGCTTTCTTT | CASSYLGFSVDTEAFF
TRBJ1-1 | 14 | NA | TRBV4-1 | NA | TGCGCCAGCAGCCAAGTTAAACTGAACACTGAAGCTTTCTTT | CASSQVKLNTEAFF
TRBJ2-7 | 15 | TRBD2 | TRBV27 | NA | TGTGCCAGCAGAACTGGACTAGCGGGGGACTACGAGCAGTACTTC | CASRTGLAGDYEQYF
TRBJ1-1 | 16 | NA | TRBV10-2 | NA | TGCGCCAGCAGTGAGACTTGGGGCCCCCTGAACACTGAAGCTTTCTTT | CASSETWGPLNTEAFF
TRBJ1-2 | 17 | TRBD1 | TRBV27 | NA | TGTGCCAGCAGTTTATCATGGACGGGACAGGGTCCGGGCGGCTACACCTTC | CASSLSWTGQGPGGYTF
TRBJ2-2 | 15 | NA | TRBV4-1 | NA | TGCGCCAGCAGCCAAGGCCTGGGTGGGGCGGGGGAGCTGTTTTTT | CASSQGLGGAGELFF
TRBJ2-3 | 16 | NA | TRBV13 | NA | TGTGCCAGCAGCTTATTGGGGCAGGGCTACACAGATACGCAGTATTTT | CASSLLGQGYTDTQYF
TRBJ2-7 | 17 | NA | TRBV4-1 | NA | TGCGCCAGCAGCCAAGGTTGGGACCTCACCACTACCTACGAGCAGTACTTC | CASSQGWDLTTTYEQYF
TRBJ2-7 | 13 | NA | TRBV27 | NA | TGTGCCAGCAGTCCAACGGACGCCTACGAGCAGTACTTC | CASSPTDAYEQYF
TRBJ1-1 | 14 | NA | TRBV4-1 | NA | TGCGCCAGCAGCCGAGGACTTCACTGGACTGAAGCTTTCTTT | CASSRGLHWTEAFF
TRBJ1-5 | 13 | NA | TRBV27 | NA | TGTGCCAGCAGTTTTCAGGGAAGTCAGCCCCAGCATTTT | CASSFQGSQPQHF
TRBJ2-6 | 20 | NA | TRBV5-5 | NA | TGTGCCAGCAGCTTCTACCTTGCCACAGACAGTTCCTCTGGGGCCAACGTCCTGACTTTC | CASSFYLATDSSSGANVLTF
TRBJ2-7 | 11 | NA | TRBV11-3 | once | TGTGCCAGCAGCCGGGCTGGCGAGCAGTACTTC | CASSRAGEQYF
TRBJ2-7 | 14 | NA | TRBV11-2 | NA | TGTGCCAGCAGCCCCCTTTTGGATGGGTACGAGCAGTACTTC | CASSPLLDGYEQYF
TRBJ1-1 | 11 | NA | TRBV5-1 | few | TGCGCCAGCAGCCAGGGACGGGAAGCTTTCTTT | CASSQGREAFF
TRBJ2-3 | 13 | NA | TRBV30 | NA | TGTGCCTGGAGCGTGAGCTTTGGAGATACGCAGTATTTT | CAWSVSFGDTQYF
TRBJ2-1 | 11 | NA | TRBV6-1 | NA | TGTGCCAGCAGCTACTCCGAGGAGCAGTTCTTC | CASSYSEEQFF
TRBJ2-1 | 12 | NA | TRBV29-1 | NA | TGCAGCGTAGAGGACCAGATCCATGAGCAGTTCTTC | CSVEDQIHEQFF
TRBJ1-6 | 15 | TRBD1 | TRBV6-1 | NA | TGTGCCAGCAGGGGGGACAGGGGGCATAGGTCACCCCTCCACTTT | CASRGDRGHRSPLHF
TRBJ2-5 | 14 | TRBD1 | TRBV6-1 | NA | TGTGCCAGCAGTAGCCGGGACAGGGGAGAGACCCAGTACTTC | CASSSRDRGETQYF
TRBJ1-5 | 13 | NA | TRBV28 | NA | TGTGCCAGCAGCCTCCTTTGGGTGCAGCCCCAGCATTTT | CASSLLWVQPQHF
TRBJ2-7 | 23 | NA | TRBV21-1 | once | TGTGCCAGCAGCAAAGGAGCTAGCGCGAGCGGGGGGACCCAAACACCGCCAGACTACGAGCAGTACTTC | CASSKGASASGGTQTPPDYEQYF
TRBJ2-2 | 15 | NA | TRBV27 | NA | TGTGCCAGCAGTTTATCAGTAGGAGCTACCGGGGAGCTGTTTTTT | CASSLSVGATGELFF
TRBJ1-1 | 14 | NA | TRBV19 | NA | TGTGCCAGTAGTATAGGCAGGGCGAACACTGAAGCTTTCTTT | CASSIGRANTEAFF
TRBJ2-3 | 15 | NA | TRBV6-5 | NA | TGTGCCAGCAGTTACTCGAGCCGACCCGGAGATACGCAGTATTTT | CASSYSSRPGDTQYF
TRBJ2-5 | 18 | TRBD1 | TRBV2 | NA | TGTGCCAGCAGTTATTATCGTCCGGGACAGGGACGACAGGAGACCCAGTACTTC | CASSYYRPGQGRQETQYF
TRBJ1-5 | 14 | NA | TRBV15 | NA | TGTGCCACCAGCGCTGGGGGGAGCAATCAGCCCCAGCATTTT | CATSAGGSNQPQHF
TRBJ1-1 | 15 | NA | TRBV18 | NA | TGTGCCAGCTCACCACCCCCCAGTATGAACACTGAAGCTTTCTTT | CASSPPPSMNTEAFF
TRBJ1-2 | 13 | NA | TRBV6-5 | NA | TGTGCCAGCAGTTACCTCAGCCTGTATGGCTACACCTTC | CASSYLSLYGYTF
TRBJ2-1 | 20 | TRBD2 | TRBV6-1 | NA | TGTGCCAGCAGTGACCCCGGGACTAGCGGGAGGGCCGGGGGGCGCGATGAGCAGTTCTTC | CASSDPGTSGRAGGRDEQFF
TRBJ2-7 | 12 | TRBD1 | TRBV19 | NA | TGTGCCAGTAGTCCGACAGGGTTCGAGCAGTACTTC | CASSPTGFEQYF
TRBJ2-5 | 15 | NA | TRBV21-1 | NA | TGTGCCAGCAGCAAAGTAGGGACAGGGGAAGAGACCCAGTACTTC | CASSKVGTGEETQYF
TRBJ1-2 | 17 | TRBD1 | TRBV30 | once | TGTGCCTGGAGTGGGCCGGGACAGAAGTTAGCTAACTATGGCTACACCTTC | CAWSGPGQKLANYGYTF
TRBJ2-6 | 17 | NA | TRBV25-1 | NA | TGTGCCAGCAGTGAAGGGACCGGCGTTCTCTTTGCCAACGTCCTGACTTTC | CASSEGTGVLFANVLTF